The 16 T cell receptor beta chains below were found in one sample sequenced in a study of blood T cells in healthy people across ages. A second roughly 7 to 12 cycle PCR used barcoded and J-beta primers. A single record per CDR3 protein comes from TCRdb applying MiXCR to the 5' RACE reads. This sample has around 990,000 distinct CDR3 sequences, with about two fifths found just once. Source material: blood. The receptors here all came from a young man in good health.

The chain employs TRBV4-3 and TRBJ1-1, with D hard to call. The CDR3 consists of 13 residues. V was shortened by 1 base and J by 5 bases, with 8 bases between the two germline ends. Looked up from germline, CDR1 is LGHNA and CDR2 is YSLEER. CDR3: CASSQVVDTEAFF. CDR3 coding DNA: TGCGCCAGCAGCCAAGTGGTTGATACTGAAGCTTTCTTT.

Only a few counts were recorded for this clonotype. The genes are TRBV5-1 and TRBJ2-3; TRBD2 might be the D (6 bases). The CDR3 covers 14 residues. CDR1 and CDR2 from the germline V gene are SGHRS and YFSETQ. V shed 5 bases and J shed 4 bases, with 14 bases lying between them. CDR3 bases: TGCGCCAGCAGGGGCGGGGATTTGGCAGATACGCAGTATTTT. This encodes CASRGGDLADTQYF.

The rearrangement uses TRBV12-3 or TRBV12-4 and TRBJ1-5; TRBD1 matches at 7 bases. V was pared by 6 bases and J by 3 bases, with 5 bases of the junction left unmatched. CDR3 length equals 14 residues. CDR3 coding DNA: TGTGCCAGCAGGCCCGGGACAGACAATCAGCCCCAGCATTTT. Translating it yields CASRPGTDNQPQHF.

This clonotype was detected a few times. The chain uses TRBV4-2 and TRBJ1-2, with D maybe TRBD1 (6 bases). The germline V and J ends were trimmed by 10 bases and 8 bases, with 20 bases remaining between them. The CDR3 totals 13 residues. Germline V gene sequence: CDR1 LGHNA, CDR2 YNFKEQ. CDR3 protein: CATLRGGEEGYTF. The CDR3 DNA sequence: TGTGCCACCCTGAGGGGGGGAGAGGAAGGCTACACCTTC.

CDR3 sequence (DNA): TGTGCCAGCAGCGTTAGGGACAGGACCTATGGCTACACCTTC. Its translation: CASSVRDRTYGYTF. The chain links TRBV9 to TRBJ1-2; 8 nucleotides line up with TRBD1. The CDR3 consists of 14 residues. Trimming removed 2 bases from V and 4 bases from J; junction bases left unmatched: 4. Germline CDR1 SGDLS, CDR2 YYNGEE.

The V call is TRBV25-1, the J call TRBJ2-7; D gene uncertain. Germline loops: CDR1 MGHDK, CDR2 SYGVNS. With 3 bases removed from V and 2 bases from J, the gap between germline ends came to 8 bases. This CDR3 contains 13 residues. For the CDR3, the DNA is TGTGCCAGCAGTGAGGGGTTTACCTACGAGCAGTACTTC. It encodes CASSEGFTYEQYF.

The J gene is TRBJ2-3, the V gene TRBV5-1; D may match TRBD1 or TRBD2 (5 bases each). Germline assignment: CDR1 SGHRS and CDR2 YFSETQ. This CDR3 region has 16 residues. Trimming cost V 1 base and J 2 bases, with 14 bases left between them. The CDR3 DNA is TGCGCCAGCAGCTTGCTGGTGGGACGAGACACAGATACGCAGTATTTT. It is translated as CASSLLVGRDTDTQYF.

The J gene is TRBJ2-1, the V gene TRBV3-1, with a tentative D call TRBD1 (6 bases). Germline CDR1 is LGHDT and CDR2 is YNNKEL (reference sequence). The CDR3 is 17 residues long. Trimming shortened V by 0 bases and J by 2 bases, and 14 bases separated the two germline ends. As DNA, the CDR3 is TGTGCCAGCAGCCAAGATTCAGGGGCATTCCCCTACAATGAGCAGTTCTTC. Translating it yields CASSQDSGAFPYNEQFF.

The sample holds a few counts of this clonotype. The genes are TRBV11-2 and TRBJ2-7; D is unresolved. The end of the DNA fits TRBJ2-5 better, so the J call may be wrong. This CDR3 is built from 16 residues. Per germline, CDR1 SGHAT and CDR2 FQNNGV. The CDR3 sequence is CASSLNTHPAGETQYF. Here the CDR3 DNA reads TGTGCCAGCAGCTTAAACACACACCCGGCCGGGGAGACCCAGTACTTC.

The chain combines TRBV12-3 or TRBV12-4 with TRBJ1-1, with D unresolved. The CDR3 length is 16 residues. Trimming took 6 bases from V and 1 from J, leaving 18 bases between them. CDR3 protein: CASSRTTPGRNTEAFF. CDR3 in DNA: TGTGCCAGCAGCCGCACCACCCCGGGTAGGAACACTGAAGCTTTCTTT.

V is TRBV27 and J is TRBJ1-2; unclear D gene. The V end lost 3 bases, the J end lost 8 bases, and 16 bases lay between the germline ends. The CDR3 is 14 amino acids. Germline-derived CDR1 and CDR2 are MNHEY and SMNVEV (reference sequence). For the CDR3, the DNA is TGTGCCAGCAGTTTCGGCAGTCCCCCCGGGGGCTACACCTTC. Amino acid sequence: CASSFGSPPGGYTF.

This clonotype came up a few times. The chain joins TRBV9 to TRBJ2-1; 7 bases line up with TRBD2. This CDR3 region has 14 residues. CDR1 and CDR2 (germline): SGDLS, YYNGEE. The J segment lost 5 bases and the V segment lost 4 bases, leaving 6 bases of the junction unmatched. The CDR3 reads CASSFTSADNEQFF. As DNA, the CDR3 is TGTGCCAGCAGCTTTACTAGCGCCGACAATGAGCAGTTCTTC.

This clonotype was counted at least ten times. The J gene is TRBJ1-2, the V gene TRBV29-1; the D is unclear. Per germline, CDR1 SQVTM and CDR2 ANQGSEA. The CDR3 contains 10 residues. The ends were cut back, 3 bases at V and 3 bases at J, with 2 bases in the middle. CDR3 in amino acids: CSVDYYGYTF. CDR3 sequence (DNA): TGCAGCGTTGACTACTATGGCTACACCTTC. Full variable domain (remainder filled in from reference TRBV29-1 and TRBJ1-2): SAVISQKPSRDICQRGTSLTIQCQVDSQVTMMFWYRQQPGQSLTLIATANQGSEATYESGFVIDKFPISRPNLTFSTLTVSNMSPEDSSIYLCSVDYYGYTFGSGTRLTVV.

The table lists this clonotype with a few counts. This sequence joins TRBV4-3 and TRBJ1-5; D is unclear. In germline, CDR1 is LGHNA, CDR2 YSLEER. This CDR3 has 13 residues. V lost 0 bases and J lost 5, with 5 bases in between. CDR3 protein: CASSQDADQPQHF. The CDR3 DNA follows: TGCGCCAGCAGCCAAGACGCAGATCAGCCCCAGCATTTT.

The chain links TRBV6-2 or TRBV6-3 to TRBJ2-1; 10 positions agree with TRBD2. V gave up 2 bases and J gave up 6 bases; unmatched junction bases: 4. Germline V gives CDR1 MNHEY, CDR2 SVGEGT. CDR3 length: 15 residues. In DNA form, the CDR3 reads TGTGCCAGCAGTTACGGGTCTAGCGGGGGCAATGAGCAGTTCTTC. It yields the protein CASSYGSSGGNEQFF.

This chain joins TRBV4-3 and TRBJ1-4; D is possibly TRBD1 (6 bases). This CDR3 region has 16 residues. Germline CDR1 reads LGHNA; CDR2 reads YSLEER. The V end was cut by 0 bases, the J end by 7 bases, with 15 bases between. CDR3 sequence: CASSQDVAQGVEKLFF. CDR3 nucleotide sequence: TGCGCCAGCAGCCAAGATGTAGCACAGGGTGTTGAAAAACTGTTTTTT.